The entry below describes one T cell receptor (beta chain). For each CDR3 protein, TCRdb gives one entry from its re-call of the 5' RACE reads, without DNA. Its table records around 40,000 distinct CDR3 sequences. The entry originates in a study of monozygotic twins with inflammatory bowel disease. Sequencing input: blood. The TCR was taken from a human donor with ulcerative colitis or Crohn's disease, or a healthy co-twin of an affected twin (not recorded which).

This chain's CDR3 is CASSVYAASTDTQYF. V and J are TRBV6-4 and TRBJ2-3. CDR3 length: 15 amino acids. Looked up from germline, CDR1 is MRHNA and CDR2 is SNTAGT.